The 5 T cell receptor beta chains reported below all come from one sample, sequenced in a study of T cells after posttransplantation cyclophosphamide. Busulfan-fludarabine conditioning, marrow transplant, and cyclophosphamide on days +3 and +4 were administered. Sequenced by immunoSEQ multiplex PCR; TCRdb stores in-frame clones only, minus some. Found here are approximately 7,300 clones, no singletons; the ten largest cover about 6.3%. This material consisted of PBMCs, taken after allogeneic stem cell transplant with posttransplant cyclophosphamide. Receptors originate from a female patient aged 50-59 years who received an allogeneic stem cell transplant from an unrelated donor, was CMV-positive, and had acute GVHD only. Some T cells may be the graft donor's.

This clone was recorded at least ten times. The J gene is TRBJ1-2, the V gene TRBV5-6, with 8 bases matching TRBD1. CDR3 size: 15 residues. V lost 5 bases, J lost 5 bases, and 11 bases stayed unmatched. Germline CDR1 reads SGHDT; CDR2 reads YYEEEE. As DNA, the CDR3 is TGTGCCAGCAGTCCCCTGGACAGGGACGAATATGGCTACACCTTC. Translated, it gives CASSPLDRDEYGYTF.

This clone has a count of ten or more. The chain carries TRBV25-1 and TRBJ1-2, with D hard to call. The CDR3 spans 13 residues. Germline assignment: CDR1 MGHDK and CDR2 SYGVNS. V lost 4 bases and J lost 5, with 11 bases in between. CDR3 bases: TGTGCCAGCAGTGGCGGCCTTGTATATGGCTACACCTTC. Its protein product is CASSGGLVYGYTF.

This clone was detected ten times or more. The junction departs from germline at one end; a sequencing error may be responsible. The V call is TRBV2, the J call TRBJ2-1; no reliable D call. Germline CDR1 SNHLY, CDR2 FYNNEI. This CDR3 has 12 amino acids. CDR3: CASTRSCNEQFF. The CDR3 DNA follows: TGTGCCAGCACTCGGTCCTGCAATGAGCAGTTCTTC.

This clone was counted at least ten times. The rearrangement links TRBV18 to TRBJ1-3, with a weak D call TRBD1 (5 bases). The CDR3 is 16 residues long. Between the trimmed V and J ends, which lost 4 bases and 0 bases, there was a span of 13 bases. Germline V gene sequence: CDR1 KGHSH, CDR2 LQKENI. The CDR3 nucleotides are TGTGCCAGCTCACTCTCCAGACAGAGCTCTGGAAACACCATATATTTT. It encodes CASSLSRQSSGNTIYF.

Many counts were recorded for this clone. V and J are TRBV7-6 and TRBJ2-5, with 7 bases lining up with TRBD2. Looked up from germline, CDR1 is SGHVS and CDR2 is FNYEAQ. V dropped 3 bases and J dropped 3; count of bases not matched to a gene: 7. This CDR3 contains 15 residues. The CDR3, as DNA: TGTGCCAGCAGCTTTTATCATCGGGGGGAAGAGACCCAGTACTTC. Translation: CASSFYHRGEETQYF.